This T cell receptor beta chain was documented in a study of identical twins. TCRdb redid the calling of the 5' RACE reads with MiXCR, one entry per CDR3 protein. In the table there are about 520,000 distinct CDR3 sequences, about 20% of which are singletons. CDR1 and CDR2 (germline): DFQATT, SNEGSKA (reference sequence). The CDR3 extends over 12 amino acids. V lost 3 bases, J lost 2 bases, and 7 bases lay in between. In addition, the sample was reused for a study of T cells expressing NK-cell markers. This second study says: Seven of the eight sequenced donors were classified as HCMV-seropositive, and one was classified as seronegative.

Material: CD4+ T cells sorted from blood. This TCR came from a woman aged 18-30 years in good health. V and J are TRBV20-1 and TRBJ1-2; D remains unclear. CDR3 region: CSASLLNYGYTF. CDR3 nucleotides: TGCAGTGCTAGCCTCCTGAACTATGGCTACACCTTC.